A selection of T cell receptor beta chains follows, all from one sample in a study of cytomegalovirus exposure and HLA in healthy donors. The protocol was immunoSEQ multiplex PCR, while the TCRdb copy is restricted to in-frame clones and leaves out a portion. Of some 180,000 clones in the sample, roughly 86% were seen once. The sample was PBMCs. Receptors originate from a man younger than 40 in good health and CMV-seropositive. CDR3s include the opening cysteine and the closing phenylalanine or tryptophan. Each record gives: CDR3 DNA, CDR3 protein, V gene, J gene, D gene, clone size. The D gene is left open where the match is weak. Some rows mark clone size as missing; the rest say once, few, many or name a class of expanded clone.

CDR3nt: TGTGCCAGCAGACCGGACAGGGGGCAAGACTATGGCTACACCTTC
CDR3aa: CASRPDRGQDYGYTF
v_gene: TRBV6-5
j_gene: TRBJ1-2
d_gene: TRBD1
abundance: -

CDR3nt: TGTGCCAGCAGTGGGGACGGGGGTTACAATGAGCAGTTCTTC
CDR3aa: CASSGDGGYNEQFF
v_gene: TRBV6-4
j_gene: TRBJ2-1
d_gene: -
abundance: -

CDR3nt: TGTGCCAGCAGCGGCAGGGGAGCCGGGGAGCTGTTTTTT
CDR3aa: CASSGRGAGELFF
v_gene: TRBV9
j_gene: TRBJ2-2
d_gene: -
abundance: -

CDR3nt: TGCAGCGTGTCAGGGGGCCGAGATCAGCCCCAGCATTTT
CDR3aa: CSVSGGRDQPQHF
v_gene: TRBV29-1
j_gene: TRBJ1-5
d_gene: TRBD1
abundance: -

CDR3nt: TGTGCCAGCAGCGAATCTCGGACTAGCGGGAGACCTGAGCAGTTCTTC
CDR3aa: CASSESRTSGRPEQFF
v_gene: TRBV5-4
j_gene: TRBJ2-1
d_gene: TRBD2
abundance: -

CDR3nt: TGTGCCAGTAGTATAGCCGGGACAGGGCCCGAGAAAGCTTTCTTT
CDR3aa: CASSIAGTGPEKAFF
v_gene: TRBV19
j_gene: TRBJ1-1
d_gene: TRBD1
abundance: -

CDR3nt: TGTGCCAGCAGCTCAGGAGGGCAAGAGACCCAGTACTTC
CDR3aa: CASSSGGQETQYF
v_gene: TRBV25-1
j_gene: TRBJ2-5
d_gene: -
abundance: -

CDR3nt: TGTGCCAGCAGCCCCCAGCGGGCGATCAGAGACTACAATGAGCAGTTCTTC
CDR3aa: CASSPQRAIRDYNEQFF
v_gene: TRBV11-3
j_gene: TRBJ2-1
d_gene: -
abundance: -

CDR3nt: TGTGCCAGTAGTAACAGGGGAACTGAAGCTTTCTTT
CDR3aa: CASSNRGTEAFF
v_gene: TRBV19
j_gene: TRBJ1-1
d_gene: TRBD1
abundance: -

CDR3nt: TGCGCCAGCAGCTCCGGAGGGTCAGAGACCCAGTACTTC
CDR3aa: CASSSGGSETQYF
v_gene: TRBV5-1
j_gene: TRBJ2-5
d_gene: -
abundance: few

CDR3nt: TGCAGCGTTGAGGAGTTAGGGTCGGAGGAGCAGTACTTC
CDR3aa: CSVEELGSEEQYF
v_gene: TRBV29-1
j_gene: TRBJ2-7
d_gene: -
abundance: -

CDR3nt: TGCGCCAGCAGCTTTCAGGGAACAGGCCAAGAGACCCAGTACTTC
CDR3aa: CASSFQGTGQETQYF
v_gene: TRBV5-1
j_gene: TRBJ2-5
d_gene: -
abundance: -

CDR3nt: TGTGCCAGCAGTCTGGAGGGGGGATCCTACAATGAGCAGTTCTTC
CDR3aa: CASSLEGGSYNEQFF
v_gene: TRBV28
j_gene: TRBJ2-1
d_gene: -
abundance: -

CDR3nt: TGTGCCAGCAGCACATTCCTACAGGTCCGGACTGAAGCTTTCTTT
CDR3aa: CASSTFLQVRTEAFF
v_gene: TRBV11-2
j_gene: TRBJ1-1
d_gene: -
abundance: -

CDR3nt: TGTGCCAGCAGCTTAGTAGCGGGGGGCTTCAATGAGCAGTTCTTC
CDR3aa: CASSLVAGGFNEQFF
v_gene: TRBV7-6
j_gene: TRBJ2-1
d_gene: TRBD2
abundance: -

CDR3nt: TGTGCCAGCAGTGAAGCAGGGAGATATAATTCACCCCTCCACTTT
CDR3aa: CASSEAGRYNSPLHF
v_gene: TRBV6-1
j_gene: TRBJ1-6
d_gene: -
abundance: -

CDR3nt: TGTGCCAGTAGTATGGTCGGGGCAGGGGATCAGCCCCAGCATTTT
CDR3aa: CASSMVGAGDQPQHF
v_gene: TRBV19
j_gene: TRBJ1-5
d_gene: -
abundance: -

CDR3nt: TGTGCCAGCAGTCCGTCCGACAATGAGCAGTTCTTC
CDR3aa: CASSPSDNEQFF
v_gene: TRBV6-6
j_gene: TRBJ2-1
d_gene: -
abundance: -

CDR3nt: TGTGCCAGCAGTGCAGGCAGGGTAGATGGCTACACCTTC
CDR3aa: CASSAGRVDGYTF
v_gene: TRBV2
j_gene: TRBJ1-2
d_gene: -
abundance: -

CDR3nt: TGTGCCAGCAGCTTAAGATCGGCAGGGGTTTCCTACGAGCAGTACTTC
CDR3aa: CASSLRSAGVSYEQYF
v_gene: TRBV11-3
j_gene: TRBJ2-7
d_gene: -
abundance: once

CDR3nt: TGTGCCAGCAGCGTAGATTCCAGAACGAACACTGAAGCTTTCTTT
CDR3aa: CASSVDSRTNTEAFF
v_gene: TRBV9
j_gene: TRBJ1-1
d_gene: -
abundance: few

CDR3nt: TGTGCCAGCGAACAGGGGTTGCAGGGTGAAGCTTTCTTT
CDR3aa: CASEQGLQGEAFF
v_gene: TRBV2
j_gene: TRBJ1-1
d_gene: TRBD1
abundance: -

CDR3nt: TGTGCCAGCTCAGAGCAGGGGGCACGCAATCAGCCCCAGCATTTT
CDR3aa: CASSEQGARNQPQHF
v_gene: TRBV18
j_gene: TRBJ1-5
d_gene: TRBD1
abundance: few

CDR3nt: TGTGCCAGCAGTTTACCAATCTATGGCTACACCTTC
CDR3aa: CASSLPIYGYTF
v_gene: TRBV28
j_gene: TRBJ1-2
d_gene: -
abundance: -

CDR3nt: TGTGCCAGCAGCCCCACCGGGACAGGGGAAGAAAAACTGTTTTTT
CDR3aa: CASSPTGTGEEKLFF
v_gene: TRBV11-2
j_gene: TRBJ1-4
d_gene: TRBD1
abundance: -

CDR3nt: TGTGCCAGCAGTTTAAGTTCAGTGGCGGGGGTTGCCGGGGAGCTGTTTTTT
CDR3aa: CASSLSSVAGVAGELFF
v_gene: TRBV27
j_gene: TRBJ2-2
d_gene: TRBD2
abundance: -

CDR3nt: TGTGCCAGCAGTTACTCTCGGGGGAGCGACGAGCAGTACTTC
CDR3aa: CASSYSRGSDEQYF
v_gene: TRBV6-5
j_gene: TRBJ2-7
d_gene: -
abundance: -

CDR3nt: TGTGCCAGCAGCCTAGCCGGAAGGGGAAACACCATATATTTT
CDR3aa: CASSLAGRGNTIYF
v_gene: TRBV9
j_gene: TRBJ1-3
d_gene: -
abundance: -

CDR3nt: TGTGCCAGCCGCCAGGGGACTCACTACGAGCAGTACTTC
CDR3aa: CASRQGTHYEQYF
v_gene: TRBV7-2
j_gene: TRBJ2-7
d_gene: -
abundance: -

CDR3nt: TGCGCCAGCAGCTACGGACAGACCTACGAGCAGTACTTC
CDR3aa: CASSYGQTYEQYF
v_gene: TRBV5-1
j_gene: TRBJ2-7
d_gene: -
abundance: -

CDR3nt: TGTGCCAGCAGTGCCAGGGGGCGAGACTATGGCTACACCTTC
CDR3aa: CASSARGRDYGYTF
v_gene: TRBV6-6
j_gene: TRBJ1-2
d_gene: TRBD1
abundance: -

CDR3nt: TGTGCCAGCAGTGACTCCAATCAGCTTTACGCCGGGGAGCTGTTTTTT
CDR3aa: CASSDSNQLYAGELFF
v_gene: TRBV6-4
j_gene: TRBJ2-2
d_gene: -
abundance: few

CDR3nt: TGCAGCGTTTCGACTAGCGGGTCCACCGGGGAGCTGTTTTTT
CDR3aa: CSVSTSGSTGELFF
v_gene: TRBV29-1
j_gene: TRBJ2-2
d_gene: TRBD2
abundance: -

CDR3nt: TGTGCCAGCAGTTTACTCGGACAGGCGGATCAGCCCCAGCATTTT
CDR3aa: CASSLLGQADQPQHF
v_gene: TRBV28
j_gene: TRBJ1-5
d_gene: TRBD1
abundance: -